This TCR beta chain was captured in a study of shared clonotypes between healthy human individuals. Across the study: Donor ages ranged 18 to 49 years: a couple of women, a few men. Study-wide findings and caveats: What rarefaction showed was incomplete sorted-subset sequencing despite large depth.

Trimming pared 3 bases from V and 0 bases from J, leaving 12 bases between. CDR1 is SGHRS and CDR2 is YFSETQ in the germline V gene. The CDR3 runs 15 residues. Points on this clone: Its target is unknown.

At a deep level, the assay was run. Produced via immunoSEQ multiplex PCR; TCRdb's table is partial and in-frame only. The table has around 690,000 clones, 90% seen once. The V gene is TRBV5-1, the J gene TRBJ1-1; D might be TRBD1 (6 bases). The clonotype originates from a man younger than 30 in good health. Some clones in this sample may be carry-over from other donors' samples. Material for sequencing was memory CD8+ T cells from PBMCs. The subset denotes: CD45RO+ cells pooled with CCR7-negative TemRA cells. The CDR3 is CASSWGQTMNTEAFF. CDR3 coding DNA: TGCGCCAGCAGCTGGGGACAAACCATGAACACTGAAGCTTTCTTT. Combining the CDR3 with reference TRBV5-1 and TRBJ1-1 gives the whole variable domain KAGVTQTPRYLIKTRGQQVTLSCSPISGHRSVSWYQQTPGQGLQFLFEYFSETQRNKGNFPGRFSGRQFSNSRSEMNVSTLELGDSALYLCASSWGQTMNTEAFFGQGTRLTVV.